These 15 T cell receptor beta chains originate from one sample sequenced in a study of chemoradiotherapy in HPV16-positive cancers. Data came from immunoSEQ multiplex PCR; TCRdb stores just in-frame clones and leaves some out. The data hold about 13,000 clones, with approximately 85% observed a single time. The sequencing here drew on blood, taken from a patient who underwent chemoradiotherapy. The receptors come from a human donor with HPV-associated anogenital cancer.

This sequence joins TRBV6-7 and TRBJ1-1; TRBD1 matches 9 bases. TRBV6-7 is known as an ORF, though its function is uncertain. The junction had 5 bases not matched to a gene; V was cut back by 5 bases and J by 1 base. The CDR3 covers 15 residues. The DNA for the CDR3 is TGTGCCAGCAGTACTCGGACAGGGGAGAACACTGAAGCTTTCTTT. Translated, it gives CASSTRTGENTEAFF.

The CDR3 here is CASSVGAGGYTF. CDR3 nucleotide sequence: TGTGCCAGCAGTGTCGGGGCTGGGGGCTACACCTTC. The chain has TRBV2 and TRBJ1-2; D is perhaps TRBD1 (5 bases). CDR3 length: 12 amino acids. Per the germline V gene, CDR1 is SNHLY and CDR2 is FYNNEI. Trimming took off 4 bases at V and 8 bases at J, with 11 bases between the two ends.

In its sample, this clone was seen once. The CDR3 spells CASSGQGKGSNQPQHF. The CDR3 DNA sequence: TGTGCCAGCAGCGGACAGGGAAAGGGGAGCAATCAGCCCCAGCATTTT. The V call is TRBV5-6, the J call TRBJ1-5, with 8 bases that match TRBD1. CDR3 size: 16 residues. CDR1 and CDR2 from the germline V gene are SGHDT and YYEEEE. Trimming at V came to 4 bases and at J to 1 base, leaving 7 bases not matched to a gene.

The CDR3 bases are TGTGCCAGCAGCCCCGACTTGGATAATTCACCCCTCCACTTT. Translated: CASSPDLDNSPLHF. The chain is built from TRBV5-4 and TRBJ1-6; D is uncertain. The germline gives CDR1 SGHNT, CDR2 YYREEE (reference sequence). The CDR3 is 14 amino acids. Trimming removed 4 bases at V and 5 bases at J, with 10 bases between. Together with reference TRBV5-4 and TRBJ1-6, the CDR3 gives the full variable domain: ETGVTQSPTHLIKTRGQQVTLRCSSQSGHNTVSWYQQALGQGPQFIFQYYREEENGRGNFPPRFSGLQFPNYSSELNVNALELDDSALYLCASSPDLDNSPLHFGNGTRLTVT.

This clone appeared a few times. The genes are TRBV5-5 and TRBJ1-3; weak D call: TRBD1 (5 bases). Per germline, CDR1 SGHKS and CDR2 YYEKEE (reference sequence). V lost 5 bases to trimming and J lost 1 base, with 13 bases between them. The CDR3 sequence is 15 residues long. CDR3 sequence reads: CASSRTPFSGNTIYF. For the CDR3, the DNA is TGTGCCAGCAGTCGGACACCTTTTTCTGGAAACACCATATATTTT. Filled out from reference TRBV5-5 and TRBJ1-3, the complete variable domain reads DAGVTQSPTHLIKTRGQQVTLRCSPISGHKSVSWYQQVLGQGPQFIFQYYEKEERGRGNFPDRFSARQFPNYSSELNVNALLLGDSALYLCASSRTPFSGNTIYFGEGSWLTVV.

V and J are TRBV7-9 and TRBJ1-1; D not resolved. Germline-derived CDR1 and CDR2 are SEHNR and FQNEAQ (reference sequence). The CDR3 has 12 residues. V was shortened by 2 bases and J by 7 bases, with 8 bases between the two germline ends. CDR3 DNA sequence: TGTGCCAGCAGCTTAAGGACGGTTGAAGCTTTCTTT. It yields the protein CASSLRTVEAFF.

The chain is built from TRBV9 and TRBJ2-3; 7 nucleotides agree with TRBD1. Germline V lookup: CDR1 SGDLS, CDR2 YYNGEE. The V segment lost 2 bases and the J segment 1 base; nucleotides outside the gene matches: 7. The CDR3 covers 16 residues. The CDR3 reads CASSVRGGQGTDTQYF. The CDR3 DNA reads TGTGCCAGCAGCGTCAGAGGGGGCCAGGGCACAGATACGCAGTATTTT.

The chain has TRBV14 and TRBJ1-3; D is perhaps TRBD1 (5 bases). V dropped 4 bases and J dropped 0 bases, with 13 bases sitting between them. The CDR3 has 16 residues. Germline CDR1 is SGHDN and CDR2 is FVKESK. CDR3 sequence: CASSLRDAYSGNTIYF. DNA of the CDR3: TGTGCCAGCAGCCTCAGGGACGCCTACTCTGGAAACACCATATATTTT.

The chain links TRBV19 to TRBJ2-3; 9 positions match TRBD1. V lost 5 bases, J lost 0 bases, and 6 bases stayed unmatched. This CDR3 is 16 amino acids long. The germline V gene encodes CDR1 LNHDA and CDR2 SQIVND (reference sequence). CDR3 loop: CASSETGGFSTDTQYF. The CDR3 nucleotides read TGTGCCAGTAGTGAAACAGGGGGCTTTAGCACAGATACGCAGTATTTT.

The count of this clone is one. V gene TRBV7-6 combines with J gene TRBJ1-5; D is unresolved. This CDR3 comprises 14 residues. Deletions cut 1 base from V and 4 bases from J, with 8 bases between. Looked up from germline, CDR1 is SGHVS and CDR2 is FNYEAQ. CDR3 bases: TGTGCCAGCAGCTTAGGGCCGCGAAATCAGCCCCAGCATTTT. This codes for CASSLGPRNQPQHF.

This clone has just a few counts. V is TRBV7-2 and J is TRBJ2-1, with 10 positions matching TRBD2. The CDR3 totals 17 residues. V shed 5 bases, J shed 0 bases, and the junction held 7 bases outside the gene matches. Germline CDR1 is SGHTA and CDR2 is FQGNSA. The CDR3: CASSVSGGGLSYNEQFF. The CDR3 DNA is TGTGCCAGCAGCGTAAGCGGGGGGGGACTCTCCTACAATGAGCAGTTCTTC.

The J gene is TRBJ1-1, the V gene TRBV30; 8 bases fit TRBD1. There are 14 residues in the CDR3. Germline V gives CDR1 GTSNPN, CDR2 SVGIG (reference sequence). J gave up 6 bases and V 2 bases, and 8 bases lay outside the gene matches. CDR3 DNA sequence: TGTGCCTGGAGTATCGGACAGGGAGTACCTGAAGCTTTCTTT. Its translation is CAWSIGQGVPEAFF.

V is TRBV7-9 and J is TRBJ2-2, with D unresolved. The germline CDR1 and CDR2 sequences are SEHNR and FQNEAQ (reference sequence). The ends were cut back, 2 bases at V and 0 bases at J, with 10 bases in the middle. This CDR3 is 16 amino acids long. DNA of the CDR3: TGTGCCAGCAGCTTAATTGGTCTCGCGAACACCGGGGAGCTGTTTTTT. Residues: CASSLIGLANTGELFF.

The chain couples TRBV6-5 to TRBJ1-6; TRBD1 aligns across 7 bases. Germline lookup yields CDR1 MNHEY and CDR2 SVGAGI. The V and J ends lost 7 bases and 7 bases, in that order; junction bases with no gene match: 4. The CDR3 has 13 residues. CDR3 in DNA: TGTGCCAGCACCCCGGACAGGAATTCACCCCTCCACTTT. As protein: CASTPDRNSPLHF.

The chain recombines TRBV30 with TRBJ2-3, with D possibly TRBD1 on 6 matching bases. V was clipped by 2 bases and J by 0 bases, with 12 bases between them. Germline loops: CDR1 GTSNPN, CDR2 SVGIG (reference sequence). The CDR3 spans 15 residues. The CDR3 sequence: CAWSLGGTSTDTQYF. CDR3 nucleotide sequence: TGTGCCTGGAGTCTAGGGGGAACTAGCACAGATACGCAGTATTTT.